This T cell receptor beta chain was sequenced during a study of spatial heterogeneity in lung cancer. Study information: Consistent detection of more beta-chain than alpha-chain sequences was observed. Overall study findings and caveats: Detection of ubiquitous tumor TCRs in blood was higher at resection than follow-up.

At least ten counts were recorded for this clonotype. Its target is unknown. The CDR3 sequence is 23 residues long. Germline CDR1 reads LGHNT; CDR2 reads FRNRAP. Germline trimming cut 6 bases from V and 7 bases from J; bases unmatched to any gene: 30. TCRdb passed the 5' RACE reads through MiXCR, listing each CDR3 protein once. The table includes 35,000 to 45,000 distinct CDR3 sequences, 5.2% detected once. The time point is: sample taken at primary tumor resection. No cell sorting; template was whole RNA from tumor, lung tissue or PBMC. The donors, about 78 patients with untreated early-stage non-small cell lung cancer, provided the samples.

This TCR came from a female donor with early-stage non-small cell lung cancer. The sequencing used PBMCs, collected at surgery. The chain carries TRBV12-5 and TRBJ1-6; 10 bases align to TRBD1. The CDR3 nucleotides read TGTGCTAGTGGCGATCGGACCGGGACAGGGGATCCCCATTATCCCTTGCCAAATTCACCCCTCCACTTT. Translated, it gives CASGDRTGTGDPHYPLPNSPLHF.